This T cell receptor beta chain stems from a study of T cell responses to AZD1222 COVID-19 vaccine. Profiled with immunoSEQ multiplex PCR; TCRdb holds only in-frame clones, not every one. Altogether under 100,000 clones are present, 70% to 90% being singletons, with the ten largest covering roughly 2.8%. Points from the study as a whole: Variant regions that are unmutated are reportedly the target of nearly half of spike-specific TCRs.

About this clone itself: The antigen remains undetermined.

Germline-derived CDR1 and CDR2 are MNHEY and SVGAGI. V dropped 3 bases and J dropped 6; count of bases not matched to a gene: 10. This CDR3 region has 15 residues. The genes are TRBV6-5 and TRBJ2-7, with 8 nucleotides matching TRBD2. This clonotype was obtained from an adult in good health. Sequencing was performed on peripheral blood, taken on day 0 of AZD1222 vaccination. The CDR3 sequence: CASSYNGGAYSEQYF. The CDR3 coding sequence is TGTGCCAGCAGTTATAACGGGGGGGCCTACAGCGAGCAGTACTTC.